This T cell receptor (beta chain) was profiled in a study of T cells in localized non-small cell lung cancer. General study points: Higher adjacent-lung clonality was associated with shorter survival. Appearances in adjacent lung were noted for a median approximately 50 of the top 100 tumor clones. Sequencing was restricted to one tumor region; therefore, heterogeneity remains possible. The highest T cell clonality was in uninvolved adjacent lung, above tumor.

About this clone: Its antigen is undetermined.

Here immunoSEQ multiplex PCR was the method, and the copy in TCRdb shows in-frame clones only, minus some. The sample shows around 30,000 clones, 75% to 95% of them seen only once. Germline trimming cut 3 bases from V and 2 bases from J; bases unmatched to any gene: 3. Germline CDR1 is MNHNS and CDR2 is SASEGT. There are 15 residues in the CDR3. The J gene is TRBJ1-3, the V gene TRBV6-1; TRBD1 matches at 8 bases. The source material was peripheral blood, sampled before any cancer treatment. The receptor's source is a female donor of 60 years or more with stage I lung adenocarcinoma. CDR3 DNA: TGTGCCAGCAGTGACCAGACAGGGGCTGGAAACACCATATATTTT. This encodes CASSDQTGAGNTIYF.